The 23 T cell receptor beta chains below all came from one sample that was sequenced in a study of graft-versus-host responses after intestinal transplantation. The protocol was immunoSEQ multiplex PCR, while the TCRdb copy is restricted to in-frame clones and leaves out a portion. The repertoire includes 86,000 or so clones, 85% to 95% of them detected once, and approximately 5.6% sits in the top ten. Antigens of these TCRs are unknown. The sample here was unstimulated CD8+ T cells sorted from spleen or lymph node cells, taken before intestinal transplant. These receptors came from a human donor who received an intestinal transplant.

The chain combines TRBV5-1 with TRBJ2-7; D not resolved. The CDR3 is made up of 14 amino acids. Germline loops: CDR1 SGHRS, CDR2 YFSETQ. Trimming cost V 0 bases and J 6 bases, with 13 bases left between them. The CDR3 is CASSLGVDLGEQYF. In nucleotides, the CDR3 is TGCGCCAGCAGCTTGGGGGTGGATTTGGGCGAGCAGTACTTC.

This rearrangement joins TRBV6-1 to TRBJ2-1; no reliable D call. Germline V gives CDR1 MNHNS, CDR2 SASEGT. The CDR3 loop spans 14 amino acids. V was shortened by 9 bases and J by 6 bases, with 18 bases between the two germline ends. The CDR3 DNA reads as TGTGCCAGTTCTGGTGGGAATCAAGGCAATGAGCAGTTCTTC. It specifies CASSGGNQGNEQFF.

This clone has only one observation. CDR3 loop: CASRQQRLPEETQYF. As DNA, the CDR3 is TGTGCCAGCAGACAACAGAGGCTACCAGAAGAGACCCAGTACTTC. The chain couples TRBV7-9 to TRBJ2-5; D ambiguous. The CDR3 length is 15 residues. V lost 6 bases and J 3 bases, leaving 17 bases between the germline ends. In germline, CDR1 is SEHNR, CDR2 FQNEAQ (reference sequence).

V gene TRBV11-2 combines with J gene TRBJ2-7, with 8 bases aligning to TRBD2. V dropped 6 bases and J dropped 2; count of bases not matched to a gene: 9. Germline V gene sequence: CDR1 SGHAT, CDR2 FQNNGV. This CDR3 region has 15 residues. The CDR3 DNA reads as TGTGCCAGCAGAACTCTAGCGGGCCCTGCCTACGAGCAGTACTTC. Its protein product is CASRTLAGPAYEQYF.

The chain carries TRBV7-6 and TRBJ1-2, with 9 bases aligning to TRBD1. J gave up 3 bases and V 3 bases, and 11 bases lay outside the gene matches. The germline V gene has CDR1 SGHVS and CDR2 FNYEAQ. The CDR3 totals 17 residues. The CDR3 spells CASSFLLGDRDHYGYTF. The CDR3 coding sequence is TGTGCCAGCAGCTTCTTACTAGGGGACAGGGATCACTATGGCTACACCTTC.

The chain couples TRBV4-1 to TRBJ1-6; unclear D gene. CDR1 is MGHRA, CDR2 YSYEKL, per germline. Trimming left V 1 base short and J 8 bases short, with 6 bases between. The CDR3 has 13 amino acids. Here the CDR3 DNA reads TGCGCCAGCAGCCAAGTTAGCGATTCACCCCTCCACTTT. Amino acids: CASSQVSDSPLHF.

The rearrangement joins TRBV29-1 to TRBJ2-5, with 9 nucleotides matching TRBD1. Per the germline V gene, CDR1 is SQVTM and CDR2 is ANQGSEA. This CDR3 is built from 14 residues. The J segment lost 3 bases and the V segment lost 7 bases, leaving 9 bases of the junction unmatched. The CDR3 nucleotides are TGCAGCGCGACACAGGGGGCTCTGGAAGAGACCCAGTACTTC. Its translation is CSATQGALEETQYF.

The chain uses TRBV15 and TRBJ1-2; D not certain. The CDR3 loop spans 15 amino acids. Germline V gives CDR1 LNHNV, CDR2 YYDKDF (reference sequence). V was clipped by 7 bases and J by 2 bases, with 17 bases between them. DNA for the CDR3: TGTGCCACCAATCTAAGGGTCTCCCACAACTATGGCTACACCTTC. Its protein product is CATNLRVSHNYGYTF.

The chain couples TRBV10-3 to TRBJ1-5, with D possibly TRBD1 on 6 matching bases. V was trimmed by 0 bases and J by 5 bases, leaving 29 bases between them. CDR3 length: 21 residues. Germline loops: CDR1 ENHRY, CDR2 SYGVKD. The CDR3 protein is CAISESSITSGGVLLDQPQHF. CDR3 nucleotides: TGTGCCATCAGTGAGTCGAGTATCACATCCGGGGGCGTTTTGCTAGATCAGCCCCAGCATTTT.

This chain connects TRBV5-4 to TRBJ2-7; D is unresolved. V shed 3 bases and J shed 0 bases, with 13 bases lying between them. CDR3 length: 15 amino acids. In germline, CDR1 is SGHNT, CDR2 YYREEE (reference sequence). The CDR3 spells CASSSHISISYEQYF. CDR3 bases: TGTGCCAGCAGCTCCCACATAAGTATCTCCTACGAGCAGTACTTC.

V is TRBV6-1 and J is TRBJ2-7; D call uncertain. Germline CDR1 is MNHNS and CDR2 is SASEGT. The V end was cut by 6 bases, the J end by 2 bases, with 11 bases between. The CDR3 runs to 13 residues. The CDR3 region is CASSSRHPYEQYF. CDR3 sequence (DNA): TGTGCCAGCAGCTCTCGACACCCCTACGAGCAGTACTTC.

The rearrangement uses TRBV29-1 and TRBJ2-1; 8 bases align to TRBD2. The ends lost 3 bases at V and 2 bases at J; junction bases unmatched: 6. This CDR3 comprises 15 residues. Germline CDR1 is SQVTM and CDR2 is ANQGSEA. The CDR3 DNA reads TGCAGCGTTGATTTGGGACTAGGGGCCTACAATGAGCAGTTCTTC. This codes for CSVDLGLGAYNEQFF.

The chain links TRBV11-2 to TRBJ2-7; unclear D gene. Trimming shortened V by 6 bases and J by 1 base, and 4 bases separated the two germline ends. From germline, CDR1 is SGHAT and CDR2 FQNNGV. The CDR3 runs to 11 residues. DNA of the CDR3: TGTGCCAGCAGTAATTCCTACGAGCAGTACTTC. Translating gives CASSNSYEQYF.

With regard to this clone: A much bigger clone sits one base away, suggesting this may be a read error. The chain uses TRBV6-5 and TRBJ2-6; D unclear. The CDR3 consists of 15 residues. Per germline, CDR1 MNHEY and CDR2 SVGAGI. The CDR3 DNA follows: TGTGCCTGCAGTTACTCAGAGACTGGGGCCAACGTCCTGACTTTC. Translating it yields CACSYSETGANVLTF.

The V and J genes are TRBV2 and TRBJ1-1; no definite D call. The CDR3 covers 12 residues. V gave up 7 bases and J gave up 1 base, with 7 bases separating them. Germline CDR1 reads SNHLY; CDR2 reads FYNNEI. The CDR3 nucleotides are TGTGCCAGCACATTGAGGAACACTGAAGCTTTCTTT. Translated: CASTLRNTEAFF.

This chain joins TRBV28 and TRBJ2-1, with 10 bases aligning to TRBD2. The CDR3 runs to 15 residues. CDR1 is MDHEN, CDR2 SYDVKM, per germline. The junction had 6 bases not matched to a gene; V was cut back by 6 bases and J by 4 bases. The CDR3 nucleotides are TGTGCCAGCAGCCTATGGACTAGCGGTTACAATGAGCAGTTCTTC. It specifies CASSLWTSGYNEQFF.

This chain connects TRBV5-4 to TRBJ2-7; TRBD1 matches at 10 bases. The CDR3 length is 14 residues. V lost 3 bases and J lost 5; bases outside the gene matches: 5. Germline-derived CDR1 and CDR2 are SGHNT and YYREEE (reference sequence). CDR3 protein: CASSYGTGADEQYF. The CDR3, as DNA: TGTGCCAGCAGCTACGGGACAGGGGCCGACGAGCAGTACTTC.

The V call is TRBV9, the J call TRBJ1-2, with D possibly matching TRBD1 (5 bases). The CDR3 spans 15 residues. Germline CDR1 is SGDLS and CDR2 is YYNGEE. V was pared by 3 bases and J by 2 bases, with 14 bases between. Here the CDR3 reads CASSGPGQLNYGYTF. For the CDR3, the DNA is TGTGCCAGCAGCGGTCCGGGGCAGTTGAACTATGGCTACACCTTC.

The chain carries TRBV5-5 and TRBJ2-5, with D maybe TRBD2 (6 bases). The assigned J gene may be wrong: the sequence end matches TRBJ2-7 better. Germline V CDR1 and CDR2: SGHKS, YYEKEE (reference sequence). This CDR3 region has 17 residues. The CDR3 reads CASSLNGEGRWTYEQYF. The CDR3 bases are TGTGCCAGCAGCTTAAATGGAGAGGGGAGGTGGACCTACGAGCAGTACTTC.

The V call is TRBV9, the J call TRBJ2-3, with TRBD2 identical over 9 bases. CDR1 is SGDLS and CDR2 is YYNGEE in the germline V gene. Germline trimming cut 0 bases from V and 2 bases from J; bases unmatched to any gene: 1. CDR3 length equals 15 residues. This chain's CDR3 is CASSVVAGDTDTQYF. In nucleotides, the CDR3 is TGTGCCAGCAGCGTAGTAGCGGGGGACACAGATACGCAGTATTTT.

This sequence joins TRBV5-1 and TRBJ2-5, with D possibly matching TRBD1 (5 bases). V was shortened by 4 bases and J by 2 bases, with 12 bases between the two germline ends. The CDR3 contains 14 residues. The germline gives CDR1 SGHRS, CDR2 YFSETQ. CDR3 in DNA: TGCGCCAGCAGCCCCACAGGCTCGCAAGAGACCCAGTACTTC. This codes for CASSPTGSQETQYF.

V and J are TRBV11-2 and TRBJ1-5, with D maybe TRBD1 (5 bases). Trimming stripped 2 bases from V and 3 bases from J, with 11 bases between. The CDR3 length is 15 residues. From germline, CDR1 is SGHAT and CDR2 FQNNGV. CDR3 protein: CASSLTGWDNQPQHF. Written as DNA, the CDR3 is TGTGCCAGCAGCTTAACAGGATGGGACAATCAGCCCCAGCATTTT.

This clone was seen only once. V and J are TRBV4-1 and TRBJ1-1, with 7 bases fitting TRBD1. The V gene end was trimmed by 2 bases and the J gene end by 4 bases; junction bases not matched to a gene: 7. The CDR3 is made up of 15 amino acids. The germline CDR1 and CDR2 sequences are MGHRA and YSYEKL. The CDR3, as DNA: TGCGCCAGCAGCCAAACGGGACAGTTCGGCACTGAAGCTTTCTTT. Amino acid sequence: CASSQTGQFGTEAFF.